The 18 T cell receptor beta chains listed next were all sequenced from one sample in a study of human T cells and chemical hapten exposure (TCRdb year 2021). Libraries came from RACE. The instrument given in TCRdb is NextSeq 500. Using fastp trimming at Q25 and MiXCR clonotype assembly, TCRdb reanalyzed the public sequencing data and kept in-frame beta chains. Duplicate CDR3 protein sequences are folded into a single record with the most common DNA and genes. In all, the sample holds under 200,000 distinct CDR3 sequences, and roughly a quarter of those were seen once. Clones ranked in the top ten supply 2.1% of the sample. Per the publication, the time point label means: patch test 3, about 24 weeks after DPC sensitization. The treatment or condition label corresponds to: therapeutic diphenylcyclopropenone sensitization with weekly scalp DPC. The sample in question was whole blood, obtained in connection with sensitization to the hapten diphenylcyclopropenone (DPC). The source of these receptors is a woman younger than 35 with alopecia areata. Some clones in this sample may be carry-over from other donors' samples.

V is TRBV6-2 or TRBV6-3 and J is TRBJ2-1; D possibly corresponds to TRBD1 (6 bases). Germline CDR1 MNHEY, CDR2 SVGEGT. The V and J ends lost 6 bases and 7 bases respectively, with 10 bases between them. The CDR3 has 12 residues. The CDR3 loop is CASRGAQNEQFF. CDR3 nucleotides: TGTGCCAGCAGGGGGGCTCAGAATGAGCAGTTCTTC.

The gene calls are TRBV5-6 and TRBJ2-6; 7 bases agree with TRBD1. This CDR3 is built from 16 residues. The V segment lost 5 bases and the J segment 2 bases; nucleotides outside the gene matches: 7. Germline loops: CDR1 SGHDT, CDR2 YYEEEE. This chain's CDR3 is CASSPEGAPGANVLTF. DNA of the CDR3: TGTGCCAGCAGTCCCGAGGGGGCCCCTGGGGCCAACGTCCTGACTTTC. Filled out from reference TRBV5-6 and TRBJ2-6, the complete variable domain reads DAGVTQSPTHLIKTRGQQVTLRCSPKSGHDTVSWYQQALGQGPQFIFQYYEEEERQRGNFPDRFSGHQFPNYSSELNVNALLLGDSALYLCASSPEGAPGANVLTFGAGSRLTVL.

The sample holds a few counts of this clonotype. The rearrangement uses TRBV12-3 or TRBV12-4 and TRBJ1-1; D unclear. V was clipped by 2 bases and J by 12 bases, with 16 bases between them. The CDR3 runs to 13 residues. The DNA of the CDR3 is TGTGCCAGCAGTTTAAGTGGAGGGCGATGGACTTTCTTT. It encodes CASSLSGGRWTFF.

This clonotype was observed a handful of times. The V call is TRBV5-1, the J call TRBJ1-6; D is perhaps TRBD1 (6 bases). This CDR3 comprises 16 residues. The V end lost 5 bases, the J end lost 6 bases, and 18 bases lay between the germline ends. The germline V gene has CDR1 SGHRS and CDR2 YFSETQ. The CDR3 reads CASRAGATTFNSPLHF. CDR3 bases: TGCGCCAGCAGAGCAGGGGCGACCACCTTTAATTCACCCCTCCACTTT. Drawing the rest from reference TRBV5-1 and TRBJ1-6, the complete variable domain is KAGVTQTPRYLIKTRGQQVTLSCSPISGHRSVSWYQQTPGQGLQFLFEYFSETQRNKGNFPGRFSGRQFSNSRSEMNVSTLELGDSALYLCASRAGATTFNSPLHFGNGTRLTVT.

This chain joins TRBV11-3 and TRBJ1-1, with D tentatively TRBD1 (5 bases). Germline V gene data show CDR1 as SGHNT and CDR2 as YENEEA. The CDR3 sequence is 12 residues long. V dropped 5 bases and J dropped 7 bases, with 11 bases sitting between them. CDR3 bases: TGTGCCAGCAGCCGGGACCGCGGTGAAGCTTTCTTT. Its translation: CASSRDRGEAFF.

The chain uses TRBV14 and TRBJ2-2, with unresolved D. CDR3 length equals 14 residues. V was cut by 0 bases and J by 9 bases, with 11 bases left in between. Germline lookup yields CDR1 SGHDN and CDR2 FVKESK. DNA for the CDR3: TGTGCCAGCAGCCAAGACCCCCCCTCCCGGGAGCTGTTTTTT. Encoded protein: CASSQDPPSRELFF.

This clonotype was counted only a few times. This chain joins TRBV24-1 and TRBJ2-2; D not resolved. Between the trimmed V and J ends, which lost 7 bases and 4 bases, there was a span of 6 bases. This CDR3 comprises 12 residues. CDR1 is KGHDR and CDR2 is SFDVKD in the germline V gene. CDR3 region: CATSLVTGELFF. The DNA for the CDR3 is TGTGCCACCAGCCTAGTCACCGGGGAGCTGTTTTTT.

This chain joins TRBV5-1 and TRBJ2-1; D remains unclear. The CDR3 has 14 residues. V gave up 2 bases and J gave up 7 bases, with 13 bases separating them. Germline V gene sequence: CDR1 SGHRS, CDR2 YFSETQ. The CDR3 is CASSLPPTINEQFF. The CDR3 DNA follows: TGCGCCAGCAGCTTACCCCCAACTATTAATGAGCAGTTCTTC.

The chain combines TRBV29-1 with TRBJ2-4; TRBD1 matches 9 bases. This CDR3 region has 13 residues. The germline gives CDR1 SQVTM, CDR2 ANQGSEA. The J segment lost 4 bases and the V segment lost 7 bases, leaving 5 bases of the junction unmatched. The CDR3 region is CSARTGEKNIQYF. Here the CDR3 DNA reads TGCAGCGCCCGGACAGGGGAAAAAAACATTCAGTACTTC.

The rearrangement uses TRBV4-1 and TRBJ2-3; tentative D call: TRBD2 (5 bases). From germline, CDR1 is MGHRA and CDR2 YSYEKL. V was cut by 1 base and J by 4 bases, with 9 bases left in between. The CDR3 has 14 amino acids. CDR3 coding DNA: TGCGCCAGCAGCCAAGGCGGGTCCGCAGATACGCAGTATTTT. Translated, it gives CASSQGGSADTQYF.

The chain has TRBV10-3 and TRBJ1-2; tentative D call: TRBD1 (5 bases). The CDR3 length is 16 residues. CDR1 and CDR2 (germline): ENHRY, SYGVKD. V was pared by 3 bases and J by 5 bases, with 19 bases between. CDR3 DNA sequence: TGTGCCATCAGTGATATACGACAGTCAAATCGGTATGGCTACACCTTC. Protein sequence: CAISDIRQSNRYGYTF.

The chain has TRBV20-1 and TRBJ2-1, with D possibly being TRBD2 (6 bases). The CDR3 is 15 residues long. Deletions cut 0 bases from V and 2 bases from J, with 11 bases between. Germline CDR1 is DFQATT and CDR2 is SNEGSKA (reference sequence). The CDR3 DNA sequence: TGCAGTGCTAGAGATGACGGGAGAGCCTACAATGAGCAGTTCTTC. Protein sequence: CSARDDGRAYNEQFF.

The chain is built from TRBV7-3 and TRBJ1-1, with D perhaps TRBD1 (6 bases). Germline V gives CDR1 SGHTA, CDR2 FQGTGA. The CDR3 has 15 residues. V was trimmed by 5 bases and J by 3 bases, leaving 16 bases between them. This chain's CDR3 is CASSPRGGADTEAFF. The CDR3 coding sequence is TGTGCCAGCAGCCCACGAGGGGGGGCGGACACTGAAGCTTTCTTT.

The table lists this clonotype with a few counts. V gene TRBV4-3 combines with J gene TRBJ1-6, with no clear D. The CDR3 totals 15 residues. Germline V gene sequence: CDR1 LGHNA, CDR2 YSLEER. The V end lost 6 bases, the J end lost 2 bases, and 11 bases lay between the germline ends. Written as DNA, the CDR3 is TGCGCCAGCAGTTACGACGGGACCTATAATTCACCCCTCCACTTT. This translates into CASSYDGTYNSPLHF.

The chain uses TRBV10-3 and TRBJ2-7; TRBD1 might be the D (6 bases). Trimming took 2 bases from V and 3 from J, leaving 8 bases between them. Germline CDR1 reads ENHRY; CDR2 reads SYGVKD. The CDR3 totals 13 residues. The chain's CDR3 is CAISEVQGYEQYF. CDR3 nucleotide sequence: TGTGCCATCAGTGAGGTACAGGGCTACGAGCAGTACTTC.

This clonotype was observed a handful of times. The chain recombines TRBV5-4 with TRBJ2-2; no reliable D call. V lost 10 bases, J lost 4 bases, and 11 bases lay in between. Germline V gene sequence: CDR1 SGHNT, CDR2 YYREEE (reference sequence). This CDR3 comprises 12 residues. The CDR3 coding sequence is TGTGCCGGGAAGGGTTCCACCGGGGAGCTGTTTTTT. Its protein product is CAGKGSTGELFF.

The genes are TRBV6-2 or TRBV6-3 and TRBJ2-3; 7 bases are a match to TRBD1. The CDR3 length is 18 residues. Germline loops: CDR1 MNHEY, CDR2 SVGEGT. The ends lost 6 bases at V and 2 bases at J; junction bases unmatched: 17. The CDR3 nucleotides are TGTGCCAGCAGCTCCAACCTTCGACAGGGAAGGGCCACAGATACGCAGTATTTT. It specifies CASSSNLRQGRATDTQYF.

V and J are TRBV29-1 and TRBJ1-2; 9 nucleotides match TRBD1. J gave up 1 base and V 4 bases, and 1 base lay outside the gene matches. The CDR3 has 13 residues. Germline lookup yields CDR1 SQVTM and CDR2 ANQGSEA. CDR3 in amino acids: CSVGDRDNYGYTF. The DNA for the CDR3 is TGCAGCGTTGGGGACAGGGATAACTATGGCTACACCTTC.